This T cell receptor (beta chain) originates from a study of blood T cell repertoires in COVID-19. On the study more broadly: The analysed material was cDNA or gDNA that came from T cells, B-cell-depleted T cells, or PBMCs.

Authors' processing steps: Estimates of nucleated cell counts were drawn from the amplification of reference gene primers. TCRdb's table, derived via immunoSEQ multiplex PCR, lists solely in-frame clones and lacks some. V, J and clone size derive from that table, while D and trimming were established from the DNA sequence. In the table there are fewer than 200,000 clones, roughly 81% of which are singletons. This CDR3 region has 13 residues. Trimming took off 4 bases at V and 8 bases at J, with 15 bases between the two ends. Per germline, CDR1 SGDLS and CDR2 YYNGEE. The receptor was isolated from a man aged 40-55 years who had recovered from COVID-19. The rearrangement joins TRBV9 to TRBJ1-2; D call uncertain. Sequencing was done on a sample of peripheral blood. The CDR3 protein is CASSPGGKHGYTF. CDR3 DNA sequence: TGTGCCAGCAGCCCCGGTGGTAAGCACGGCTACACCTTC.